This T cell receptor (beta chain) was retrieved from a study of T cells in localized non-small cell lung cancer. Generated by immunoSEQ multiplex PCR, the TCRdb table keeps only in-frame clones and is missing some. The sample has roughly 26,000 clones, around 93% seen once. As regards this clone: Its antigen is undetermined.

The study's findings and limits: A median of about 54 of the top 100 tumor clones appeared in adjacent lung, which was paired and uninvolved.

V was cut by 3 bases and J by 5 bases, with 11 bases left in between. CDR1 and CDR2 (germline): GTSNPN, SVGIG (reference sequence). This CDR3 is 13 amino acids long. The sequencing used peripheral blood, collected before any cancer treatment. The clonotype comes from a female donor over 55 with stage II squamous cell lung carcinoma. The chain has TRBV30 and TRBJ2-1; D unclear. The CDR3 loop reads CAWSPQTDNEQFF. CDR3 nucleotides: TGTGCCTGGAGCCCTCAAACCGACAATGAGCAGTTCTTC.